What follows are 8 T cell receptor beta chains derived from one specimen sequenced in a study of blood T cells in healthy people across ages. Together with a sample-barcoded 5' primer, a J-beta primer mix was included in a second PCR lasting roughly 6 to 12 cycles. TCRdb processed the 5' RACE reads anew with MiXCR; each CDR3 protein has one entry. The sample consists of almost 550,000 distinct CDR3 sequences, less than 25% of them appearing once. The sample was also linked to a second study, of T cells of mothers and their children.

The sample comprised blood. These receptors were obtained from a boy younger than 18 in good health.

This clonotype has just a few counts. The chain carries TRBV20-1 and TRBJ2-5, with D possibly being TRBD1 (5 bases). The CDR3 has 16 residues. The germline CDR1 and CDR2 sequences are DFQATT and SNEGSKA (reference sequence). V lost 5 bases and J lost 5, with 24 bases in between. The CDR3: CSASPPRDRFGETQYF. The CDR3 DNA is TGCAGTGCTTCCCCCCCCAGGGATAGGTTCGGGGAGACCCAGTACTTC.

This clonotype was seen more than once but under ten times. This rearrangement joins TRBV7-2 to TRBJ2-7; 7 nucleotides align to TRBD2. The length of the CDR3 is 17 residues. V trimming: 1 base; J trimming: 5 bases; junction bases outside the gene matches: 14. CDR1 and CDR2 from the germline V gene are SGHTA and FQGNSA. CDR3 residues: CASSLDWASGRADEQYF. The CDR3 DNA is TGTGCCAGCAGCTTAGATTGGGCTAGCGGCCGGGCTGACGAGCAGTACTTC.

The chain joins TRBV4-1 to TRBJ2-6; D unclear. V gave up 1 base and J gave up 3 bases, with 7 bases separating them. Per the germline V gene, CDR1 is MGHRA and CDR2 is YSYEKL. This CDR3 has 15 amino acids. CDR3: CASSQATRGANVLTF. The CDR3 region has the DNA TGCGCCAGCAGCCAAGCCACGCGTGGGGCCAACGTCCTGACTTTC.

In this sample, this clonotype turned up a few times. The V call is TRBV4-3, the J call TRBJ2-7, with 9 positions matching TRBD2. This CDR3 has 16 amino acids. After removal of 2 bases from V and 4 bases from J, the junction contained 9 bases not matched to a gene. Per the germline V gene, CDR1 is LGHNA and CDR2 is YSLEER. CDR3 DNA sequence: TGCGCCAGCAGCCAAAACCGGATAGCGGGGGAATACGAGCAGTACTTC. Translated, it gives CASSQNRIAGEYEQYF.

The chain combines TRBV29-1 with TRBJ2-5, with 8 nucleotides matching TRBD1. Trimming took 4 bases from V and 4 from J; bases not matched to a gene: 5. Germline values: CDR1 SQVTM, CDR2 ANQGSEA. The CDR3 contains 13 residues. In nucleotides, the CDR3 is TGCAGCGTTGCACTCGGACAGGGAGAGACCCAGTACTTC. Its protein product is CSVALGQGETQYF.

CDR3 region: CASSSGLQGLYEQYF. The CDR3 nucleotides are TGTGCCAGCAGCTCGGGACTTCAGGGGTTATACGAGCAGTACTTC. V is TRBV9 and J is TRBJ2-7; possibly TRBD1 or TRBD2 for D (6 bases each). This CDR3 is 15 amino acids long. V was trimmed by 4 bases and J by 4 bases, leaving 18 bases between them. Germline V gene lookup returns CDR1 SGDLS and CDR2 YYNGEE.

This chain links TRBV20-1 with TRBJ2-5; D may correspond to TRBD1 or TRBD2 (6 bases each). The DNA end is more similar to TRBJ2-1, so the J call may be wrong. The length of the CDR3 is 16 residues. Germline assignment: CDR1 DFQATT and CDR2 SNEGSKA (reference sequence). The CDR3 DNA is TGCAGTGCTATGCCTTGGGGTGGGGGGCAGTACAATGAGCAGTTCTTC. Its translation is CSAMPWGGGQYNEQFF.

This clonotype was seen a few times. The rearrangement joins TRBV20-1 to TRBJ2-7; possibly TRBD2 for D (5 bases). This CDR3 has 12 residues. The ends were cut back, 6 bases at V and 0 bases at J, with 9 bases in the middle. CDR1 is DFQATT and CDR2 is SNEGSKA in the germline V gene (reference sequence). The CDR3 protein is CSATGVSYEQYF. The CDR3, as DNA: TGCAGTGCCACCGGGGTCTCCTACGAGCAGTACTTC.